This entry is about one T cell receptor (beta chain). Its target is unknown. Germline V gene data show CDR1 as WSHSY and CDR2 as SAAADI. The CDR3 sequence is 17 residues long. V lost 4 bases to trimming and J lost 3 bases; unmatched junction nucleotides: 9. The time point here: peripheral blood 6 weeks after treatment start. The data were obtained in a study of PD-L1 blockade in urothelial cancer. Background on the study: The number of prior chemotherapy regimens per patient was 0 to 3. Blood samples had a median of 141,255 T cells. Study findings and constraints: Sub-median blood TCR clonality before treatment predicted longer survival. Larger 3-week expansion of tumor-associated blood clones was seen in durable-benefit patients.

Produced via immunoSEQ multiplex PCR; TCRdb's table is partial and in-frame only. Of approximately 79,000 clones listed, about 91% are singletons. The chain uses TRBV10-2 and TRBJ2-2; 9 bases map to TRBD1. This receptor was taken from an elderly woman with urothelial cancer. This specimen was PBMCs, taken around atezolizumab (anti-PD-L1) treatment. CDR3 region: CASSGSQRTGDTGELFF. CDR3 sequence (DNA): TGCGCCAGCAGTGGATCACAGCGGACAGGGGACACCGGGGAGCTGTTTTTT.